This is a list of T cell receptor beta chains from one sample in a study of T cell repertoires in cytomegalovirus infection. TCRdb itself ran the reads through MiXCR, one entry per CDR3 protein. Of tens of thousands of distinct CDR3 sequences listed, under 30% were seen once; the top ten hold 50%. Their antigen targets remain unknown. This sample comprised CD8+ T cells from cultured PBMCs, obtained from culture after CMV antigen stimulation. Source of these receptors: a human donor in good health (CMV status not recorded). Some clones in this sample may be carry-over from other donors' samples. CDR3s leave out the opening cysteine and the closing phenylalanine or tryptophan.

TRBV11-2	ASSLDPGRDTEAF
TRBV20-1	STRDPYQETQY
TRBV6-5	ASSYSSSGGAAGELF
TRBV12-3/TRBV12-4	ANSLGPAAEQY
TRBV4-1	ASSQERQAQVGEQF
TRBV5-8	ASSAGQSSTDTQY
TRBV20-1	SASLAGNSYNEQF
TRBV12-3/TRBV12-4	ASSPYGTVGETQY
TRBV5-5	ASSGGLGNTIY
TRBV13	ASSLRQVPYEQY
TRBV24-1	ATSDKNTGLANGYT
TRBV12-3/TRBV12-4	ASSLRGADSHNQPQH
TRBV19	ATKGGDGPFRGYT
TRBV4-1	ASSQNLQGTGYGYT
TRBV12-3/TRBV12-4	ASSLLRDSLNTQY
TRBV13	ASSLGHRVGEQY
TRBV12-3/TRBV12-4	ASSLPLADYNEQF
TRBV24-1	ATSEPTSANTQY
TRBV27	ASSLSGWNTEAF
TRBV6-5	ASSYSRGLAGGEQF
TRBV3-1	ASSPNSLSGEVIGNQPQH
TRBV7-9	ASSSGTAILNEQF
TRBV6-2/TRBV6-3	ASSYSRELGAEGSNTEAF
TRBV5-1	ASSKPSGGASYEQY
TRBV5-6	ASSLWVSENTGELF
TRBV6-6	ASRAGTGVYNEQF
TRBV20-1	SALFRSNEQF
TRBV27	ASSSGLMNTEAF